This T cell receptor beta chain was profiled in a study of post-analysis software for immune sequencing data. The TCR beta cDNA libraries carried unique molecular identifiers. TCRdb re-derived calls from the PCR reads in MiXCR, one entry per CDR3 protein. The sample holds a few hundred thousand distinct CDR3 sequences, roughly a third seen once. Study-level findings and limits: Relative to controls, patients had 5 or 6 TRBV segments at higher frequency, with TRBV5-6, TRBV5-1 and TRBV20-1 among these.

This clonotype was counted ten times or more. The target antigen is unknown. Looked up from germline, CDR1 is SQVTM and CDR2 is ANQGSEA. The CDR3 consists of 10 residues. The V and J ends lost 4 bases and 6 bases respectively, with 7 bases between them. The chain joins TRBV29-1 to TRBJ2-7; D is ambiguous. The clonotype was recovered from a girl aged 5-17 years with multiple sclerosis. Sequenced material: blood. CDR3 sequence reads: CSVVTIEQYF. DNA of the CDR3: TGCAGCGTTGTGACCATCGAGCAGTACTTC.